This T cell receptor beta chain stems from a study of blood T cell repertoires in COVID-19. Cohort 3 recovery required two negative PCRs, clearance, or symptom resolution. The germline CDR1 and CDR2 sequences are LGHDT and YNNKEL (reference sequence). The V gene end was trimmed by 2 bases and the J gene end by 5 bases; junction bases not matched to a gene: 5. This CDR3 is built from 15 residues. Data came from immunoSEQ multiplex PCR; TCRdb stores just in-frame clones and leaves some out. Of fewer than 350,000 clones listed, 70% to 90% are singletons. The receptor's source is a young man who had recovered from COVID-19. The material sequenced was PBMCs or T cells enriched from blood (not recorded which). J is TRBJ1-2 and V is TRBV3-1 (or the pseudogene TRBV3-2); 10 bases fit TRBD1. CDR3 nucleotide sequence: TGTGCCAGCAGCCAACGGGACAGGGGTGGGTATGGCTACACCTTC. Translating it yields CASSQRDRGGYGYTF.